The 16 T cell receptor beta chains below come from one sample, sequenced in a study of blood T cell repertoires in COVID-19. Assay used: immunoSEQ multiplex PCR; TCRdb lists only in-frame clones, some missing. The data contain under 150,000 clones, about 85% of them singletons. The sample consisted of peripheral blood. These receptors all stem from a woman aged 40-49 years with active or convalescent COVID-19.

This chain uses TRBV28 with TRBJ1-3; unclear D gene. The CDR3 has 12 amino acids. V lost 2 bases to trimming and J lost 4 bases, with 3 bases between them. Germline lookup yields CDR1 MDHEN and CDR2 SYDVKM. In DNA, the CDR3 is TGTGCCAGCAGTTTACCGGGAAACACCATATATTTT. Protein product: CASSLPGNTIYF.

The count of this clone is one. V and J are TRBV6-5 and TRBJ1-1, with 11 positions matching TRBD1. This CDR3 is built from 15 residues. Germline V CDR1 and CDR2: MNHEY, SVGAGI. Unmatched junction bases numbered 7, after V lost 7 bases and J lost 3 bases. The CDR3 protein is CASIRDRGTYTEAFF. In DNA form, the CDR3 reads TGTGCCAGCATTCGGGACAGGGGGACCTACACTGAAGCTTTCTTT.

This chain links TRBV10-3 with TRBJ2-3, with 8 bases that match TRBD1. Unmatched junction bases numbered 5, after V lost 0 bases and J lost 3 bases. The CDR3 runs to 16 residues. Germline assignment: CDR1 ENHRY and CDR2 SYGVKD. CDR3 DNA: TGTGCCATCAGTGAGTCTCGACAGGGGAGAACAGATACGCAGTATTTT. Its translation is CAISESRQGRTDTQYF.

The chain couples TRBV4-1 to TRBJ2-3; 9 nucleotides align to TRBD2. The germline V gene has CDR1 MGHRA and CDR2 YSYEKL. The V segment lost 4 bases and the J segment 5 bases; nucleotides outside the gene matches: 7. This CDR3 is 15 amino acids long. DNA for the CDR3: TGCGCCAGCAGCCCAGAAGCGGGAGGAGGAGATACGCAGTATTTT. Protein product: CASSPEAGGGDTQYF.

The rearrangement uses TRBV9 and TRBJ1-5; D uncertain. The germline V gene has CDR1 SGDLS and CDR2 YYNGEE. The CDR3 runs to 15 residues. V was cut by 4 bases and J by 11 bases, with 22 bases left in between. CDR3 in amino acids: CASSLSGGEFEAQHF. CDR3 nucleotide sequence: TGTGCCAGCAGCCTCTCTGGTGGGGAGTTCGAAGCCCAGCATTTT.

V is TRBV7-6 and J is TRBJ2-3; TRBD2 aligns across 9 bases. The length of the CDR3 is 18 residues. Germline V gene data show CDR1 as SGHVS and CDR2 as FNYEAQ. V trimming: 2 bases; J trimming: 2 bases; junction bases outside the gene matches: 11. The CDR3 DNA is TGTGCCAGCAGCTTATTTTTGAGGCTAGCGGGACTCACAGATACGCAGTATTTT. Protein product: CASSLFLRLAGLTDTQYF.

This clone counts as medium-sized. The rearrangement links TRBV19 to TRBJ1-1; maybe TRBD1 (6 bases). The CDR3 extends over 15 amino acids. Germline loops: CDR1 LNHDA, CDR2 SQIVND (reference sequence). Trimming cost V 4 bases and J 0 bases, with 12 bases left between them. The CDR3 nucleotides are TGTGCCAGTAGTACCCCGGACAGCTTGAACACTGAAGCTTTCTTT. This translates into CASSTPDSLNTEAFF.

The V call is TRBV27, the J call TRBJ2-7, with D perhaps matching TRBD1 (5 bases). Germline V lookup: CDR1 MNHEY, CDR2 SMNVEV (reference sequence). The CDR3 loop spans 14 amino acids. Trimming left V 0 bases short and J 7 bases short, with 13 bases between. The CDR3 region has the DNA TGTGCCAGCAGTTTATCAGGGGATGGGGTAGAGCAGTACTTC. Translated: CASSLSGDGVEQYF.

The chain uses TRBV27 and TRBJ2-2; D ambiguous. Deletions cut 0 bases from V and 6 bases from J, with 8 bases between. This CDR3 region has 14 residues. The V gene's germline CDR1 is MNHEY and CDR2 SMNVEV (reference sequence). The CDR3 here is CASSLSSGAGELFF. CDR3 nucleotide sequence: TGTGCCAGCAGTTTATCCTCCGGTGCCGGGGAGCTGTTTTTT.

This clone was observed once. This sequence joins TRBV28 and TRBJ1-2; weak D call: TRBD1 (5 bases). Germline CDR1 and CDR2: MDHEN and SYDVKM. The CDR3 has 15 residues. Trimming removed 8 bases at V and 4 bases at J, with 20 bases between. CDR3 DNA sequence: TGTGCCAGCGGGCAGGGTTTGCCCTCATCCTATGGCTACACCTTC. Amino acids: CASGQGLPSSYGYTF.

The chain combines TRBV9 with TRBJ2-7, with 11 bases matching TRBD2. The CDR3 runs 23 residues. Germline V gene lookup returns CDR1 SGDLS and CDR2 YYNGEE. Unmatched junction bases numbered 25, after V lost 0 bases and J lost 2 bases. The CDR3 DNA is TGTGCCAGCAGCGTAGGGAGTAGGTGGAGGGCACAACTAGCGGGAGCCCTACCCTACGAGCAGTACTTC. Translating it yields CASSVGSRWRAQLAGALPYEQYF. Together with reference TRBV9 and TRBJ2-7, the CDR3 gives the full variable domain: DSGVTQTPKHLITATGQRVTLRCSPRSGDLSVYWYQQSLDQGLQFLIQYYNGEERAKGNILERFSAQQFPDLHSELNLSSLELGDSALYFCASSVGSRWRAQLAGALPYEQYFGPGTRLTVT.

The chain carries TRBV3-1 (or the pseudogene TRBV3-2) and TRBJ2-7, with D tentatively TRBD1 (6 bases). The V gene lost 4 bases and the J gene lost 7 bases, with 17 bases spanning the gap. Germline CDR1 LGHDT, CDR2 YNNKEL (reference sequence). The CDR3 contains 14 residues. The CDR3 nucleotides read TGTGCCAGCAGCCCCGAAGGGGGATGGGAGGAGCAGTACTTC. Its translation is CASSPEGGWEEQYF.

This clone was seen once. The chain uses TRBV20-1 and TRBJ1-4; possible D gene TRBD1, 5 bases. The CDR3 consists of 14 residues. The germline CDR1 and CDR2 sequences are DFQATT and SNEGSKA (reference sequence). The V end was cut by 3 bases, the J end by 5 bases, with 13 bases between. The DNA of the CDR3 is TGCAGTGCTAGTCCCGGACACCGCAATGAAAAACTGTTTTTT. Its translation: CSASPGHRNEKLFF.

The genes are TRBV28 and TRBJ1-2; D gene uncertain. CDR3 size: 11 residues. The germline V and J ends were trimmed by 3 bases and 5 bases, with 4 bases remaining between them. The germline V gene has CDR1 MDHEN and CDR2 SYDVKM. In DNA form, the CDR3 reads TGTGCCAGCAGTTTCGGGTATGGCTACACCTTC. It specifies CASSFGYGYTF.

The genes are TRBV6-4 and TRBJ1-2, with D perhaps matching TRBD1 (6 bases). CDR1 is MRHNA and CDR2 is SNTAGT in the germline V gene. CDR3 length: 15 residues. V lost 4 bases, J lost 6 bases, and 18 bases lay in between. The CDR3 DNA follows: TGTGCCAGCAGTGCGGAGCAGGGGCCCACTCATGGCTACACCTTC. It specifies CASSAEQGPTHGYTF.

This clone appeared once. V usage is TRBV5-1 and J usage is TRBJ2-1; 9 nucleotides agree with TRBD1. Germline V gene data show CDR1 as SGHRS and CDR2 as YFSETQ. This CDR3 contains 13 residues. Unmatched junction bases numbered 1, after V lost 3 bases and J lost 6 bases. DNA of the CDR3: TGCGCCAGCAGCTGGGGACAGGGCAATGAGCAGTTCTTC. Residues: CASSWGQGNEQFF.